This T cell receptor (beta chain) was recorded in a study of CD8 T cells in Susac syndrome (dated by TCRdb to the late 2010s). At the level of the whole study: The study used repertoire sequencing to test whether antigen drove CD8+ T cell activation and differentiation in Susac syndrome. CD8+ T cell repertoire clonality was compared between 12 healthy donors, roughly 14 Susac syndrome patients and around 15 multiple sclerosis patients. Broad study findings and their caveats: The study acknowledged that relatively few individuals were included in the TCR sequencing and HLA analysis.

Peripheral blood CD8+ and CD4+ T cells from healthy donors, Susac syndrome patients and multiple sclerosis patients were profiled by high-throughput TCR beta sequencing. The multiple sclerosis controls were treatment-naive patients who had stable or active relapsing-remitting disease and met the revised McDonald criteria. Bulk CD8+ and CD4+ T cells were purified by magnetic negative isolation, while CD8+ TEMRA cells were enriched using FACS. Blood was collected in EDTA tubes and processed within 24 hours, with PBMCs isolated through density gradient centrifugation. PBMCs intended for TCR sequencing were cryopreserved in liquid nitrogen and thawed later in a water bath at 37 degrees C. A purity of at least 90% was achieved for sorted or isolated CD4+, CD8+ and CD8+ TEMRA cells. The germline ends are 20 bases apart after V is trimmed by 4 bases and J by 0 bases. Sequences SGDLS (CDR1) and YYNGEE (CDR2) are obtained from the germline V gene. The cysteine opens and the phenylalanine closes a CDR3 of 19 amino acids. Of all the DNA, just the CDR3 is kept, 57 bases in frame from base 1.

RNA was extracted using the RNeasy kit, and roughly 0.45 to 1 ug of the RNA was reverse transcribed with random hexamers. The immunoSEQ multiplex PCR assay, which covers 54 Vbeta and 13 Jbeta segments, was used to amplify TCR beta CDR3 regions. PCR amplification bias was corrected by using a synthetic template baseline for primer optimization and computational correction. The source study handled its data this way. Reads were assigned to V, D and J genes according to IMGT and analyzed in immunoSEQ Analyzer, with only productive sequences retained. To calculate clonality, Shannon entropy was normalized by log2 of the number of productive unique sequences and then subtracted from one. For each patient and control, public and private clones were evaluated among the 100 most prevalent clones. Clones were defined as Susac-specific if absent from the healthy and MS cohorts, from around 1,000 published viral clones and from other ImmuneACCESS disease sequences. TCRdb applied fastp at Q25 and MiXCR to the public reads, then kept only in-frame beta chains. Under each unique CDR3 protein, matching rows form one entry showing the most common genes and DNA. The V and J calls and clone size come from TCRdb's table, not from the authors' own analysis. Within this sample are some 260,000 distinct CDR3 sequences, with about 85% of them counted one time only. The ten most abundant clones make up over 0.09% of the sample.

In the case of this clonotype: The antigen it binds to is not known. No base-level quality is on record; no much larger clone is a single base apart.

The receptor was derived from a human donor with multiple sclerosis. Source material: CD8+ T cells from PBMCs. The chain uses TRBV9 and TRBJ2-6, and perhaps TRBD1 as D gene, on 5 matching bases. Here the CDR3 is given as CASSTNPTGPHSGANVLTF. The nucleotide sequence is TGTGCCAGCAGCACTAACCCCACAGGCCCGCACTCTGGGGCCAACGTCCTGACTTTC.